This T cell receptor (beta chain) was identified during a study of shared clonotypes between healthy human individuals. In the case of this clone: What it binds is not known.

The germline V gene has CDR1 KGHSH and CDR2 LQKENI. The CDR3 contains 15 residues. The ends lost 2 bases at V and 2 bases at J; junction bases unmatched: 1. Sequencing used immunoSEQ multiplex PCR; TCRdb keeps in-frame clones, though not all of them. Among 950,000 to 1,100,000 clones, 70% to 80% were seen once, and the ten largest hold over 1.3%. Study-level findings and limits: Some naive CD4 clonotypes, around 4.9%, turned up in common across a few donors.

The receptor comes from a man aged 18 to 30 in good health. The sequenced material came from memory CD4+ T cells sorted from blood. Regarding subset: CD45RA-negative fraction. The chain is built from TRBV18 and TRBJ2-5; 11 bases are a match to TRBD1. In nucleotides, the CDR3 is TGTGCCAGCTCACCAGGGACAGGGGGTCAAGAGACCCAGTACTTC. It is translated as CASSPGTGGQETQYF.